The next 19 T cell receptor beta chains were all read from a single sample in a study of shared clonotypes between healthy human individuals. Clones were read by immunoSEQ multiplex PCR, and TCRdb kept only the in-frame ones, dropping some. The table shows about 600,000 clones, with approximately 97% occurring only once. The sample consisted of naive CD4+ T cells sorted from blood. Subset of the sample: CD45RA+ positively selected. The source is a woman aged 25 to 39 in good health.

This clone was counted once. This chain uses TRBV21-1 with TRBJ2-7; the tabulated D call, TRBD2, remains unverified against the DNA. TRBV21-1 has pseudogene status. This CDR3 is 16 amino acids long. The CDR3 bases are TGTGCCAGCAGCAAAGATTTGGAGGGCAGCGGCTACGAGCAGTACTTC. Translated: CASSKDLEGSGYEQYF.

In regard to this clone: Other nucleotide sequences from this sample produce the same CDR3. This chain joins TRBV6-1 and TRBJ2-7; no clear D. This CDR3 contains 12 residues. Trimming shortened V by 1 base and J by 1 base, and 2 bases separated the two germline ends. Germline CDR1 MNHNS, CDR2 SASEGT. As DNA, the CDR3 is TGTGCCAGCAGTGAAGGATCCTACGAGCAGTACTTC. Residues: CASSEGSYEQYF.

The chain recombines TRBV27 with TRBJ1-2; 8 positions match TRBD1. The CDR3 runs 13 residues. Germline V gene lookup returns CDR1 MNHEY and CDR2 SMNVEV (reference sequence). J lost 6 bases, V lost 6 bases, and 6 bases had no gene match. The CDR3 region is CASSPDREDGYTF. The CDR3 nucleotides read TGTGCCAGCAGCCCGGACAGGGAAGATGGCTACACCTTC.

The V and J genes are TRBV5-4 and TRBJ2-1, with D possibly TRBD2 on 6 matching bases. V was shortened by 5 bases and J by 2 bases, with 14 bases between the two germline ends. This CDR3 is built from 15 residues. Germline-derived CDR1 and CDR2 are SGHNT and YYREEE (reference sequence). CDR3 loop: CASSIGSGAYNEQFF. Written as DNA, the CDR3 is TGTGCCAGCAGTATAGGTAGCGGAGCCTACAATGAGCAGTTCTTC. The variable domain in full, completed from reference TRBV5-4 and TRBJ2-1, reads ETGVTQSPTHLIKTRGQQVTLRCSSQSGHNTVSWYQQALGQGPQFIFQYYREEENGRGNFPPRFSGLQFPNYSSELNVNALELDDSALYLCASSIGSGAYNEQFFGPGTRLTVL.

The chain has TRBV28 and TRBJ2-6; TRBD1 might be the D (6 bases). The V gene lost 5 bases and the J gene lost 4 bases, with 24 bases spanning the gap. CDR1 MDHEN and CDR2 SYDVKM come from the germline V gene. The CDR3 has 19 amino acids. The CDR3 region is CASSALQGSWDSGANVLTF. For the CDR3, the DNA is TGTGCCAGCAGTGCCCTACAGGGTAGTTGGGATTCGGGGGCCAACGTCCTGACTTTC.

This sequence joins TRBV5-5 and TRBJ2-7; D unclear. CDR3 length: 17 amino acids. Trimming stripped 3 bases from V and 1 base from J, with 20 bases between. Germline-derived CDR1 and CDR2 are SGHKS and YYEKEE (reference sequence). The CDR3 reads CASSSPFRGEVSYEQYF. The CDR3 nucleotides read TGTGCCAGCAGCTCCCCCTTTCGCGGCGAGGTGTCCTACGAGCAGTACTTC. Based on the CDR3 plus reference TRBV5-5 and TRBJ2-7, the full variable domain is DAGVTQSPTHLIKTRGQQVTLRCSPISGHKSVSWYQQVLGQGPQFIFQYYEKEERGRGNFPDRFSARQFPNYSSELNVNALLLGDSALYLCASSSPFRGEVSYEQYFGPGTRLTVT.

A note on this clone: Other DNA sequences in this sample translate to the same CDR3. The chain joins TRBV7-2 to TRBJ2-3; D ambiguous. Germline lookup yields CDR1 SGHTA and CDR2 FQGNSA. V lost 1 base and J lost 3, with 2 bases in between. CDR3 length equals 12 residues. The CDR3 sequence: CASSLDTDTQYF. The CDR3 DNA sequence: TGTGCCAGCAGCTTAGATACAGATACGCAGTATTTT. Complete variable domain (other parts from reference TRBV7-2 and TRBJ2-3): GAGVSQSPSNKVTEKGKDVELRCDPISGHTALYWYRQSLGQGLEFLIYFQGNSAPDKSGLPSDRFSAERTGGSVSTLTIQRTQQEDSAVYLCASSLDTDTQYFGPGTRLTVL.

This clone was detected once. This rearrangement joins TRBV7-2 to TRBJ1-1; TRBD1 matches at 7 bases. Unmatched junction bases numbered 5, after V lost 2 bases and J lost 2 bases. This CDR3 has 15 amino acids. Germline V gives CDR1 SGHTA, CDR2 FQGNSA. The CDR3 nucleotides are TGTGCCAGCAGCTTACACGGGACAGTAAACACTGAAGCTTTCTTT. The encoded protein is CASSLHGTVNTEAFF.

This clone appeared once. The chain carries TRBV4-1 and TRBJ2-7; D gene uncertain. CDR3 length: 12 amino acids. Germline values: CDR1 MGHRA, CDR2 YSYEKL. Trimming left V 6 bases short and J 0 bases short, with 6 bases between. CDR3 amino acids: CASSHYSYEQYF. The CDR3 DNA sequence: TGCGCCAGCAGTCACTACTCCTACGAGCAGTACTTC.

This sequence joins TRBV5-1 and TRBJ2-2, with a weak D call TRBD2 (6 bases). This CDR3 spans 16 amino acids. V lost 4 bases and J 0 bases, leaving 13 bases between the germline ends. CDR1 is SGHRS and CDR2 is YFSETQ in the germline V gene. For the CDR3, the DNA is TGCGCCAGCAGCCCTACGGGAGCATCGAACACCGGGGAGCTGTTTTTT. Protein product: CASSPTGASNTGELFF.

J is TRBJ1-2 and V is TRBV18, with 7 nucleotides matching TRBD1. Germline lookup yields CDR1 KGHSH and CDR2 LQKENI. The CDR3 runs to 17 residues. Unmatched junction bases numbered 13, after V lost 0 bases and J lost 6 bases. The CDR3 sequence is CASSPPRVQGSVDGYTF. CDR3 nucleotide sequence: TGTGCCAGCTCACCACCCAGAGTACAGGGGTCTGTCGATGGCTACACCTTC.

This rearrangement joins TRBV5-1 to TRBJ2-1; the D is unclear. CDR3 length equals 15 residues. Germline-derived CDR1 and CDR2 are SGHRS and YFSETQ. V was cut by 6 bases and J by 1 base, with 14 bases left in between. The CDR3 spells CASTPGGGSYNEQFF. The CDR3 DNA sequence: TGCGCCAGCACCCCCGGCGGCGGATCCTACAATGAGCAGTTCTTC.

The V and J genes are TRBV6-4 and TRBJ2-5; weak D call: TRBD1 (6 bases). This CDR3 has 19 residues. Between the trimmed V and J ends, which lost 1 base and 4 bases, there was a span of 25 bases. CDR1 and CDR2 (germline): MRHNA, SNTAGT. CDR3 residues: CASSDWKSPHREFLETQYF. CDR3 DNA sequence: TGTGCCAGCAGTGACTGGAAATCGCCTCACAGGGAGTTCTTAGAGACCCAGTACTTC.

V and J are TRBV19 and TRBJ2-4; the D gene is possibly TRBD2 (5 bases). Germline assignment: CDR1 LNHDA and CDR2 SQIVND (reference sequence). The CDR3 totals 16 residues. The V gene lost 1 base and the J gene lost 0 bases, with 10 bases spanning the gap. CDR3 sequence: CASSIGRTLAKNIQYF. DNA of the CDR3: TGTGCCAGTAGTATAGGACGGACTTTAGCCAAAAACATTCAGTACTTC.

The chain has TRBV4-1 and TRBJ2-7; 14 positions agree with TRBD2. CDR1 is MGHRA, CDR2 YSYEKL, per germline. Germline trimming cut 6 bases from V and 1 base from J; bases unmatched to any gene: 2. CDR3 size: 15 residues. Here the CDR3 DNA reads TGCGCCAGCAGAGGACTAGCGGGAGGTTCCTACGAGCAGTACTTC. Residues: CASRGLAGGSYEQYF.

The CDR3 region has the DNA TGTGCCAGCAGTGTTGGGGGTCCGAATCAGCCCCAGCATTTT. Its protein product is CASSVGGPNQPQHF. The V and J genes are TRBV28 and TRBJ1-5; D might be TRBD1 (5 bases). CDR3 size: 14 residues. The germline V and J ends were trimmed by 5 bases and 4 bases, with 12 bases remaining between them. Germline V gives CDR1 MDHEN, CDR2 SYDVKM.

CDR3 bases: TGTGCCAGCAGCTTGGGTAGGCAGAATGAGCAGTTCTTC. Residues: CASSLGRQNEQFF. This chain uses TRBV5-6 with TRBJ2-1; D uncertain. V shed 0 bases and J shed 7 bases, with 8 bases lying between them. The CDR3 extends over 13 amino acids. CDR1 and CDR2 from the germline V gene are SGHDT and YYEEEE.

V is TRBV19 and J is TRBJ1-2; D remains ambiguous. This CDR3 comprises 15 residues. V was trimmed by 1 base and J by 10 bases, leaving 19 bases between them. Germline V gene sequence: CDR1 LNHDA, CDR2 SQIVND (reference sequence). CDR3 amino acids: CASSIAWANLGDYTF. The DNA of the CDR3 is TGTGCCAGTAGTATAGCATGGGCCAACCTAGGCGACTACACCTTC.

The rearrangement joins TRBV7-8 to TRBJ1-3, with D possibly matching TRBD1 (5 bases). V was shortened by 1 base and J by 4 bases, with 8 bases between the two germline ends. Germline V gene sequence: CDR1 SGHVS, CDR2 FQNEAQ. CDR3 length: 14 residues. CDR3 coding DNA: TGTGCCAGCAGCTTAGGACAGATCGGAAACACCATATATTTT. Its translation is CASSLGQIGNTIYF.